These T cell receptor beta chains were read from a single sample in a study of response to subunit inactivated influenza vaccine. TCRdb processed the RT-PCR reads anew with MiXCR; each CDR3 protein has one entry. The sample lists 170,000 or so distinct CDR3 sequences; about 10% were seen once. The material sequenced was CD8+ T cells sorted from PBMCs, taken less than 30 months after vaccination. The source is a man in his fifties or sixties who received an inactivated influenza vaccine. The CDR3 runs from the conserved cysteine through the conserved F or W. D genes are given only for firm matches. Expanded clones get a size class; other rows say once, few or many, or leave the size out.

J: TRBJ1-4
V: TRBV24-1
size: few
D: TRBD1
CDR3: CATSDFDPPGGQDEKLFF
DNA: TGTGCCACCAGTGACTTTGACCCCCCAGGGGGGCAGGATGAAAAACTGTTTTTT

J: TRBJ2-3
V: TRBV3-1
size: .
D: TRBD2
CDR3: CASSQGIAGEPTDTQYF
DNA: TGTGCCAGCAGCCAGGGCATAGCGGGGGAACCCACAGATACGCAGTATTTT

J: TRBJ2-1
V: TRBV7-8
size: few
D: .
CDR3: CASSLLLDEQFF
DNA: TGTGCCAGCAGCTTGCTCCTCGATGAGCAGTTCTTC

J: TRBJ2-3
V: TRBV6-5
size: .
D: .
CDR3: CASSYSEGGTDTQYF
DNA: TGTGCCAGCAGTTACTCGGAGGGGGGCACAGATACGCAGTATTTT

J: TRBJ2-3
V: TRBV4-1
size: .
D: .
CDR3: CASSQAGADTQYF
DNA: TGCGCCAGCAGCCAGGCCGGCGCAGATACGCAGTATTTT

J: TRBJ2-3
V: TRBV15
size: .
D: .
CDR3: CATSRDSFRGRTQYF
DNA: TGTGCCACCAGCAGAGATAGCTTCAGGGGCCGTACGCAGTATTTT

J: TRBJ2-7
V: TRBV6-5
size: .
D: TRBD2
CDR3: CASSYGTSGGTTEQYF
DNA: TGTGCCAGCAGTTACGGGACTAGCGGGGGGACAACCGAGCAGTACTTC

J: TRBJ2-7
V: TRBV6-5
size: many
D: .
CDR3: CASSYWGNSLGEQYF
DNA: TGTGCCAGCAGTTACTGGGGGAATTCACTCGGCGAGCAGTACTTC

J: TRBJ2-3
V: TRBV4-1
size: few
D: TRBD1
CDR3: CASSHLGQGIDTQYF
DNA: TGCGCCAGCAGCCACCTCGGACAGGGGATAGATACGCAGTATTTT

J: TRBJ2-7
V: TRBV5-1
size: few
D: .
CDR3: CARPPQGLGYEQYF
DNA: TGCGCCCGCCCTCCGCAGGGTCTTGGCTACGAGCAGTACTTC

J: TRBJ1-1
V: TRBV6-2/TRBV6-3
size: .
D: .
CDR3: CASSYLGGLNTEAFF
DNA: TGTGCCAGCAGTTACCTTGGGGGGTTGAACACTGAAGCTTTCTTT

J: TRBJ2-1
V: TRBV7-6
size: many
D: TRBD2
CDR3: CASSSPGLAYNEQFF
DNA: TGTGCCAGCAGCTCCCCAGGACTAGCGTACAATGAGCAGTTCTTC

J: TRBJ2-1
V: TRBV6-5
size: few
D: .
CDR3: CASSYLTGSSYNEQFF
DNA: TGTGCCAGCAGTTACTTAACGGGGAGCTCCTACAATGAGCAGTTCTTC

J: TRBJ2-5
V: TRBV20-1
size: few
D: .
CDR3: CSARIPLYAEIQETQYF
DNA: TGCAGTGCTAGAATCCCCCTCTACGCGGAAATACAAGAGACCCAGTACTTC

J: TRBJ2-7
V: TRBV10-2
size: .
D: .
CDR3: CASKNGGATYEQYF
DNA: TGCGCCAGCAAGAATGGGGGGGCGACCTACGAGCAGTACTTC

J: TRBJ1-5
V: TRBV15
size: .
D: .
CDR3: CATSRGGANQPQHF
DNA: TGTGCCACCAGCAGAGGCGGGGCCAATCAGCCCCAGCATTTT

J: TRBJ2-5
V: TRBV4-3
size: many
D: TRBD2
CDR3: CASSQGLAGVMRETQYF
DNA: TGCGCCAGCAGCCAAGGACTAGCGGGAGTAATGCGGGAGACCCAGTACTTC

J: TRBJ2-7
V: TRBV6-1
size: .
D: TRBD1
CDR3: CASSPQGATYEQYF
DNA: TGTGCCAGCAGTCCTCAGGGGGCGACCTACGAGCAGTACTTC

J: TRBJ2-1
V: TRBV6-5
size: few
D: TRBD2
CDR3: CASSYPSSGRASRNEQFF
DNA: TGTGCCAGCAGTTACCCGAGTAGCGGGAGGGCCAGTCGCAATGAGCAGTTCTTC

J: TRBJ1-2
V: TRBV20-1
size: few
D: TRBD1
CDR3: CSARDIAEGQNYGYTF
DNA: TGCAGTGCTAGAGATATCGCCGAGGGACAGAACTATGGCTACACCTTC

J: TRBJ2-3
V: TRBV12-3/TRBV12-4
size: many
D: .
CDR3: CASSFAGAEDTQYF
DNA: TGTGCCAGCAGTTTTGCAGGGGCCGAAGATACGCAGTATTTT

J: TRBJ2-5
V: TRBV28
size: .
D: .
CDR3: CASSWVFQETQYF
DNA: TGTGCCAGCAGCTGGGTTTTCCAAGAGACCCAGTACTTC

J: TRBJ1-5
V: TRBV27
size: .
D: .
CDR3: CASSIIAGANQPQHF
DNA: TGTGCCAGCAGTATAATAGCGGGGGCTAATCAGCCCCAGCATTTT